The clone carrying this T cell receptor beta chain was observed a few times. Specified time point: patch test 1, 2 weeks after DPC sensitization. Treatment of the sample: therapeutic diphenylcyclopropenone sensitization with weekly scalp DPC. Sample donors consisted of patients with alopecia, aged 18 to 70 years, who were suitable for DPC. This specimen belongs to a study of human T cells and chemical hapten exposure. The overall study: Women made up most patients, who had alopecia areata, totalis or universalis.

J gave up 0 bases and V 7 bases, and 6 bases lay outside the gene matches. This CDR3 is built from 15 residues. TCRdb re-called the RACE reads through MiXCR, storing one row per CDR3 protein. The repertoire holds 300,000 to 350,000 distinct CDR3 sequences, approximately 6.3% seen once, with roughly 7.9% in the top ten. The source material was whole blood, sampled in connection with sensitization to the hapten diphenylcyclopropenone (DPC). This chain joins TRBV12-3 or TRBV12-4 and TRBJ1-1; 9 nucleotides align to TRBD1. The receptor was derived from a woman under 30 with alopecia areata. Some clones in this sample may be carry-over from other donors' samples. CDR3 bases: TGTGCCAGCATTAATACAGGGGGCCTGAACACTGAAGCTTTCTTT. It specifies CASINTGGLNTEAFF.